This T cell receptor (beta chain) was identified during a study of blood T cell repertoires in COVID-19. Overall study context: From the United States, Italy and Spain came samples of acute and convalescent COVID-19.

Donors in Cohort 3 counted as recovered after two negative PCRs, clearance, or symptom resolution. V was clipped by 0 bases and J by 2 bases, with 13 bases between them. This CDR3 has 16 residues. From germline, CDR1 is SGHRS and CDR2 YFSETQ. Authors' analysis steps: Amplification with reference gene primers provided the estimates of nucleated cell counts. Libraries were prepared by immunoSEQ multiplex PCR; TCRdb keeps only in-frame clonotypes and omits some of them. V, J and clone size were drawn from that table, and D and trimming were deduced from the DNA. The sample has 300,000 to 400,000 clones; about 88% are singletons.

The sequenced material came from PBMCs or T cells enriched from blood (not recorded which). The receptor was derived from a woman between 18 and 30 years old who had recovered from COVID-19. This chain uses TRBV5-1 with TRBJ2-3, with a weak D call TRBD2 (5 bases). CDR3 residues: CASSLGASFITDTQYF. As DNA, the CDR3 is TGCGCCAGCAGCTTGGGTGCTAGCTTTATCACAGATACGCAGTATTTT.